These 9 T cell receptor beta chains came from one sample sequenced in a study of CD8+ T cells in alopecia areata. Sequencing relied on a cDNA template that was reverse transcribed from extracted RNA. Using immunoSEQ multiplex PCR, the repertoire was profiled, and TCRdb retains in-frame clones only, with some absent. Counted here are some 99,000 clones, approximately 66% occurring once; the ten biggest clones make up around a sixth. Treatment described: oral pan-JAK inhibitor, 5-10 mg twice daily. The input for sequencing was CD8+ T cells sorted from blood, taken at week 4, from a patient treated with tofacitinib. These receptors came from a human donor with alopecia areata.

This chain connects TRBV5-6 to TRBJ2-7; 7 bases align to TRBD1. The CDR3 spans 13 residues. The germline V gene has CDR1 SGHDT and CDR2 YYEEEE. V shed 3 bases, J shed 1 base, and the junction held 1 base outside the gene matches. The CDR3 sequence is CASSWTGSYEQYF. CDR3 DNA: TGTGCCAGCAGCTGGACAGGTTCCTACGAGCAGTACTTC.

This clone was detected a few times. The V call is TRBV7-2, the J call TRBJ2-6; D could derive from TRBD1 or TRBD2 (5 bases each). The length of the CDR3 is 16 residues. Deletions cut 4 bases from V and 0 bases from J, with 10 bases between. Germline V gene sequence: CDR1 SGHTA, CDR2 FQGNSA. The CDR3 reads CASSSYGGSGANVLTF. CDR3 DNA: TGTGCCAGCAGCTCTTATGGGGGCTCTGGGGCCAACGTCCTGACTTTC.

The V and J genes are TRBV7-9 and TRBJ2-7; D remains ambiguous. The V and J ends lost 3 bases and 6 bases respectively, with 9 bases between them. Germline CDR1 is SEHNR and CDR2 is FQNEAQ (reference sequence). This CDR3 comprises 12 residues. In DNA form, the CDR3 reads TGTGCCAGCAGCTTTCAAGGTAGCGAGCAGTACTTC. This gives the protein CASSFQGSEQYF.

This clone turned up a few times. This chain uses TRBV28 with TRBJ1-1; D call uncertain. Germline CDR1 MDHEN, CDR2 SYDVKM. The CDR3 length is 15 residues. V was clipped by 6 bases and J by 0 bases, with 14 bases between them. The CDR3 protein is CASSLRSSLNTEAFF. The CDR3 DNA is TGTGCCAGCAGCCTCAGGTCCTCTTTGAACACTGAAGCTTTCTTT.

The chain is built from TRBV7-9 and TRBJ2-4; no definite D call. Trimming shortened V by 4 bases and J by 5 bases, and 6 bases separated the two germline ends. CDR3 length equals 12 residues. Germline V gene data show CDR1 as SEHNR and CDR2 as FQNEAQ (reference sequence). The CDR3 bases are TGTGCCAGCAGCTCGTCCCAAAACATTCAGTACTTC. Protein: CASSSSQNIQYF.

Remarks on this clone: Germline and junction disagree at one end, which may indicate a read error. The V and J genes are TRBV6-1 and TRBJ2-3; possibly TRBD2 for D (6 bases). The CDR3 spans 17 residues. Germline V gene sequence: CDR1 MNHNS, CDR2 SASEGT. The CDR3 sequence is CAISEPELATPADTQYF. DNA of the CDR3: TGTGCCATCAGTGAGCCGGAACTAGCAACCCCAGCAGATACGCAGTATTTT.

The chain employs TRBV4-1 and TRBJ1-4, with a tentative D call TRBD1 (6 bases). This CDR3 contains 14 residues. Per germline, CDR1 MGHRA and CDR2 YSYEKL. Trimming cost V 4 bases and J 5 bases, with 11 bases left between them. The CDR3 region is CASSPGHYNEKLFF. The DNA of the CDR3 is TGCGCCAGCAGCCCGGGACATTACAATGAAAAACTGTTTTTT.

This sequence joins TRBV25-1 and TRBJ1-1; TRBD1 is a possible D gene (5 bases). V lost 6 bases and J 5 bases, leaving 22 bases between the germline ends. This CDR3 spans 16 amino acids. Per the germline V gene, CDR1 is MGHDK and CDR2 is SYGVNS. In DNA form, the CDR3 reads TGTGCCAGCAGACAATGGAGCCTTCAAGGGGATACTGAAGCTTTCTTT. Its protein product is CASRQWSLQGDTEAFF.

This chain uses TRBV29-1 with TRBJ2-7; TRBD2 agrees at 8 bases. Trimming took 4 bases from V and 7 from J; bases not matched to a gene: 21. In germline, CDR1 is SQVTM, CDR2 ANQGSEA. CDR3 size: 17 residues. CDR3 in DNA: TGCAGCGTTGTCCTTCTCGATGAGCGGGGGAGTCAGGGGGAGCAGTACTTC. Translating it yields CSVVLLDERGSQGEQYF.